This T cell receptor (beta chain) was obtained from a study of CD8 T cells in ankylosing spondylitis. Study-wide points: Reports of some motif variants in reactive arthritis synovial fluid and blood predate this one. A CD8+ phenotype characterized the disease-linked clones, which were relatively rare in peripheral blood. About 8 highly homologous variants made up a TCR beta motif, and this motif appeared characteristic of ankylosing spondylitis blood.

The CDR3 runs 11 residues. Per the germline V gene, CDR1 is SGHTA and CDR2 is FQGNSA. V lost 2 bases to trimming and J lost 8 bases, with 4 bases between them. This clonotype was observed a handful of times. Its cognate antigen is unknown. Making the TCR beta libraries involved quantitative 5'-RACE with molecular barcodes. MiXCR was run by TCRdb on the 5' RACE reads, yielding one entry per CDR3 protein. The sample lists fewer than 130,000 distinct CDR3 sequences, around 24% occurring once. The material sequenced was synovial fluid, either unsorted or a sorted T cell fraction (not recorded which). The rearrangement uses TRBV7-2 and TRBJ2-1, with no clear D. This receptor was obtained from a male donor with ankylosing spondylitis. The CDR3 here is CASSLQYEQFF. The DNA for the CDR3 is TGTGCCAGCAGCTTACAATATGAGCAGTTCTTC.